The 13 T cell receptor beta chains in this list originate from one sample, sequenced in a study of blood T cell repertoires in COVID-19. TCRdb keeps only in-frame clones here, not all; method: immunoSEQ multiplex PCR. Of about 250,000 clones listed, 83% are singletons. Sequencing used PBMCs or T cells enriched from blood (not recorded which). The receptors derive from a woman aged 40 to 50 who had been exposed to COVID-19.

The V call is TRBV2, the J call TRBJ1-1, with TRBD1 identical over 7 bases. V was pared by 8 bases and J by 6 bases, with 15 bases of the junction left unmatched. The germline V gene encodes CDR1 SNHLY and CDR2 FYNNEI. The CDR3 has 15 residues. The CDR3 loop reads CASSEQGTETSEAFF. The CDR3 DNA reads as TGTGCCAGCTCCGAACAGGGGACAGAGACCTCTGAAGCTTTCTTT.

The V call is TRBV6-5, the J call TRBJ1-2, with TRBD1 matching over 9 bases. V lost 5 bases to trimming and J lost 4 bases; unmatched junction nucleotides: 2. Germline CDR1 is MNHEY and CDR2 is SVGAGI. The CDR3 covers 13 residues. CDR3 in amino acids: CASSLQGAYGYTF. CDR3 in DNA: TGTGCCAGCAGTCTACAGGGGGCCTATGGCTACACCTTC.

The chain recombines TRBV13 with TRBJ1-2, with D tentatively TRBD1 (5 bases). Germline V gene lookup returns CDR1 PRHDT and CDR2 FYEKMQ (reference sequence). Between the trimmed V and J ends, which lost 1 base and 7 bases, there was a span of 10 bases. The length of the CDR3 is 13 residues. The CDR3 loop reads CASSLEGVVGYTF. CDR3 nucleotides: TGTGCCAGCAGCTTAGAAGGGGTGGTTGGCTACACCTTC. The full variable domain, its missing parts supplied by reference TRBV13 and TRBJ1-2, is AAGVIQSPRHLIKEKRETATLKCYPIPRHDTVYWYQQGPGQDPQFLISFYEKMQSDKGSIPDRFSAQQFSDYHSELNMSSLELGDSALYFCASSLEGVVGYTFGSGTRLTVV.

This chain connects TRBV7-3 to TRBJ2-1; perhaps TRBD2 as D (7 bases). The CDR3 covers 16 residues. Germline loops: CDR1 SGHTA, CDR2 FQGTGA. Trimming shortened V by 5 bases and J by 2 bases, and 16 bases separated the two germline ends. CDR3 sequence reads: CASSPLAGAPYNEQFF. DNA for the CDR3: TGTGCCAGCAGCCCCCTGGCGGGGGCCCCCTACAATGAGCAGTTCTTC.

The chain combines TRBV5-5 with TRBJ2-3, with 7 positions matching TRBD2. Unmatched junction bases numbered 8, after V lost 3 bases and J lost 1 base. Germline V CDR1 and CDR2: SGHKS, YYEKEE (reference sequence). The CDR3 loop spans 16 amino acids. The CDR3 bases are TGTGCCAGCAGCTGGGGAAGCGGGGTCGGCACAGATACGCAGTATTTT. Residues: CASSWGSGVGTDTQYF.

The chain recombines TRBV7-9 with TRBJ1-2, with 9 bases fitting TRBD1. Germline V gene lookup returns CDR1 SEHNR and CDR2 FQNEAQ (reference sequence). The junction had 10 bases not matched to a gene; V was cut back by 1 base and J by 4 bases. The CDR3 covers 17 residues. The CDR3 loop is CASSLGLRQGESYGYTF. CDR3 coding DNA: TGTGCCAGCAGCTTAGGTCTCCGACAGGGGGAATCCTATGGCTACACCTTC.

The chain uses TRBV6-5 and TRBJ2-7; TRBD1 aligns across 9 bases. CDR1 is MNHEY, CDR2 SVGAGI, per germline. The CDR3 is made up of 16 amino acids. With 0 bases clipped from V and 2 bases from J, the junction kept 5 bases outside the gene matches. CDR3 amino acids: CASSYSSTGGPYEQYF. The CDR3 nucleotides are TGTGCCAGCAGTTACTCATCGACAGGGGGGCCCTACGAGCAGTACTTC.

The V call is TRBV29-1, the J call TRBJ1-1, with a tentative D call TRBD1 (5 bases). Germline V gene lookup returns CDR1 SQVTM and CDR2 ANQGSEA. Deletions cut 8 bases from V and 3 bases from J, with 10 bases between. The CDR3 covers 11 residues. The CDR3 spells CSTGHYTEAFF. The CDR3 DNA reads TGCAGCACGGGGCACTACACTGAAGCTTTCTTT.

In its sample, this clone was seen once. CDR3 nucleotides: TGTGCCAGTAGTATGACAGTGTCCTATGGCTACACCTTC. This sequence encodes CASSMTVSYGYTF. This sequence joins TRBV19 and TRBJ1-2, with D perhaps TRBD1 (5 bases). The germline gives CDR1 LNHDA, CDR2 SQIVND (reference sequence). The V end was cut by 3 bases, the J end by 4 bases, with 9 bases between. The CDR3 contains 13 residues.

This clone is a singleton in its sample. This chain joins TRBV29-1 and TRBJ1-3; 8 bases fit TRBD1. The CDR3 loop spans 14 amino acids. With 8 bases clipped from V and 4 bases from J, the junction kept 10 bases outside the gene matches. Germline V CDR1 and CDR2: SQVTM, ANQGSEA. The CDR3 nucleotides are TGCAGCATCCGGACAGGGACGGGAGGAAACACCATATATTTT. It codes for CSIRTGTGGNTIYF.

The chain recombines TRBV7-2 with TRBJ2-5, with 12 positions matching TRBD2. Losses at the gene ends were 6 bases for V and 5 bases for J; bases not matched to a gene: 13. CDR1 is SGHTA and CDR2 is FQGNSA in the germline V gene. The CDR3 is made up of 17 amino acids. The CDR3 sequence is CASSPLAGGRARETQYF. The CDR3, as DNA: TGTGCCAGCAGTCCCCTAGCGGGGGGGCGGGCGAGGGAGACCCAGTACTTC.

The chain recombines TRBV7-6 with TRBJ1-2; 7 bases map to TRBD1. V shed 5 bases, J shed 4 bases, and the junction held 4 bases outside the gene matches. Germline V lookup: CDR1 SGHVS, CDR2 FNYEAQ. The CDR3 runs to 13 residues. This CDR3 is CASSPTGSYGYTF. The DNA of the CDR3 is TGTGCCAGCAGCCCGACAGGGTCCTATGGCTACACCTTC.

This clone came up once. The rearrangement uses TRBV30 and TRBJ2-1; possibly TRBD2 for D (6 bases). This CDR3 spans 14 amino acids. The germline V gene has CDR1 GTSNPN and CDR2 SVGIG (reference sequence). The V and J ends lost 3 bases and 0 bases respectively, with 9 bases between them. CDR3 DNA sequence: TGTGCCTGGAGAGCCGGGGGCTCCTACAATGAGCAGTTCTTC. Residues: CAWRAGGSYNEQFF.